This is a list of T cell receptor beta chains from one sample in a study of blood T cell repertoires in COVID-19. Generated by immunoSEQ multiplex PCR, the TCRdb table keeps only in-frame clones and is missing some. The profile shows about 250,000 clones, roughly three quarters of them singletons. The sequenced sample consisted of peripheral blood. Source of these receptors: a woman aged 40 to 50 with active or convalescent COVID-19. Both conserved end residues are part of each CDR3. A D gene is named only where the DNA matches it firmly. Clone size is shown for a subset of rows, as once, few, many or a class of expanded clone.

D gene	clone size	V gene	J gene	CDR3 protein	CDR3 DNA
TRBD1	.	TRBV15	TRBJ2-4	CATSRDLTGGKNIQYF	TGTGCCACCAGCAGAGACTTGACAGGGGGAAAAAACATTCAGTACTTC
TRBD2	.	TRBV2	TRBJ2-1	CAVSRLAGAYNEQFF	TGTGCCGTTAGTCGACTAGCCGGTGCCTACAATGAGCAGTTCTTC
.	.	TRBV5-1	TRBJ1-1	CATKGGALNTEAFF	TGCGCCACGAAGGGGGGGGCGTTGAACACTGAAGCTTTCTTT
.	.	TRBV19	TRBJ1-1	CASSKAGVTEAFF	TGTGCCAGTAGTAAGGCGGGCGTCACTGAAGCTTTCTTT
.	.	TRBV5-1	TRBJ1-1	CASSPQGWMNTEAFF	TGCGCCAGCAGCCCGCAGGGGTGGATGAACACTGAAGCTTTCTTT
.	few	TRBV5-4	TRBJ2-2	CASSLLRQAGGELFF	TGTGCCAGCAGCTTGTTAAGACAGGCCGGCGGGGAGCTGTTTTTT
TRBD1	.	TRBV5-1	TRBJ2-1	CASSTLGQGYNEQFF	TGCGCCAGCAGTACCCTCGGACAGGGTTACAATGAGCAGTTCTTC
.	.	TRBV5-6	TRBJ1-5	CASSLGQVSQPQHF	TGTGCCAGCAGCTTGGGGCAGGTCAGTCAGCCCCAGCATTTT
.	.	TRBV5-6	TRBJ2-7	CASSLGHPQEQYF	TGTGCCAGCAGCTTGGGACATCCTCAGGAGCAGTACTTC
.	.	TRBV11-2	TRBJ1-1	CASSLDNIRGSRAEAFF	TGTGCCAGCAGCTTAGATAATATTCGGGGAAGTAGGGCTGAAGCTTTCTTT
.	.	TRBV29-1	TRBJ1-3	CSGLTVGNTIYF	TGCAGCGGCCTGACCGTCGGGAACACCATATATTTT
TRBD1	.	TRBV28	TRBJ2-2	CASSRRTGGGTGELFF	TGTGCCAGCAGTCGCCGGACAGGGGGCGGCACCGGGGAGCTGTTTTTT
.	.	TRBV19	TRBJ1-5	CASSNSNDQPQHF	TGTGCCAGTAGTAACAGTAATGATCAGCCCCAGCATTTT
.	.	TRBV19	TRBJ1-6	CASRRTAGNSPLHF	TGTGCCAGTAGAAGGACGGCAGGGAATTCACCCCTCCACTTT
.	.	TRBV29-1	TRBJ1-2	CSGTGNYGYTF	TGCAGCGGGACTGGTAACTATGGCTACACCTTC
TRBD2	.	TRBV19	TRBJ2-1	CASSIRAGGGYNEQFF	TGTGCCAGTAGTATACGAGCGGGAGGGGGCTACAATGAGCAGTTCTTC
TRBD1	.	TRBV27	TRBJ1-2	CASSDTPGQGNYGYTF	TGTGCCAGCAGTGATACCCCGGGACAGGGGAACTATGGCTACACCTTC
.	.	TRBV2	TRBJ1-4	CASSEGLGSNEKLFF	TGTGCCAGCAGTGAAGGTCTGGGCAGCAATGAAAAACTGTTTTTT
TRBD2	.	TRBV9	TRBJ2-3	CASSVAGGGTDTQYF	TGTGCCAGCAGCGTGGCGGGGGGAGGCACAGATACGCAGTATTTT
.	.	TRBV28	TRBJ1-1	CASRETVNTEAFF	TGTGCCAGCAGGGAGACGGTGAACACTGAAGCTTTCTTT
.	.	TRBV15	TRBJ1-4	CATSRGGFNEKLFF	TGTGCCACCAGCAGAGGGGGCTTCAATGAAAAACTGTTTTTT
TRBD1	few	TRBV5-4	TRBJ2-7	CASSFPGQGYEQYF	TGTGCCAGCAGCTTCCCGGGACAGGGCTACGAGCAGTACTTC
TRBD2	.	TRBV9	TRBJ2-3	CASSSQTSGGGDTQYF	TGTGCCAGCAGCTCCCAAACTAGCGGGGGTGGGGATACGCAGTATTTT
TRBD2	.	TRBV6-5	TRBJ2-7	CASRSSGGPYEQYF	TGTGCCAGCCGATCTAGCGGCGGCCCCTACGAGCAGTACTTC
TRBD2	.	TRBV7-2	TRBJ2-5	CASSFGLAGETQYF	TGTGCCAGCAGCTTCGGGCTAGCGGGAGAGACCCAGTACTTC
.	many	TRBV2	TRBJ1-2	CASSELGGYYGYTF	TGTGCCAGCAGTGAACTTGGGGGGTACTATGGCTACACCTTC
.	.	TRBV18	TRBJ1-3	CASSPRAPASGNTIYF	TGTGCCAGCTCACCGAGGGCGCCGGCTTCTGGAAACACCATATATTTT
TRBD1	few	TRBV28	TRBJ1-5	CASSYRDRIQPQHF	TGTGCCAGCAGTTATAGGGACAGGATTCAGCCCCAGCATTTT
TRBD1	few	TRBV2	TRBJ1-5	CASSLNRGSNQPQHF	TGTGCCAGCAGTCTAAACAGGGGGAGCAATCAGCCCCAGCATTTT
.	.	TRBV4-1	TRBJ1-5	CASSREIRDWEPQHF	TGCGCCAGCAGCCGAGAGATCAGAGACTGGGAGCCCCAGCATTTT
.	.	TRBV19	TRBJ1-5	CASSIGPSGVKNNQPQHF	TGTGCCAGTAGTATAGGTCCCTCAGGGGTTAAGAACAATCAGCCCCAGCATTTT
TRBD2	.	TRBV19	TRBJ2-1	CASSEARGGVYEQFF	TGTGCCAGTAGTGAGGCCCGGGGGGGCGTCTATGAGCAGTTCTTC
.	.	TRBV7-9	TRBJ2-6	CASSPTFGRGSSGANVLTF	TGTGCCAGCAGCCCGACGTTTGGGCGGGGCAGCTCTGGGGCCAACGTCCTGACTTTC
.	.	TRBV5-4	TRBJ2-7	CASSGQTSGEQYF	TGTGCCAGCAGCGGACAGACTTCAGGGGAGCAGTACTTC
.	.	TRBV13	TRBJ1-2	CASSPPGQGDYGYTF	TGTGCCAGCAGCCCCCCGGGACAAGGGGACTATGGCTACACCTTC
.	.	TRBV28	TRBJ2-3	CASSLAIAGTDTQYF	TGTGCCAGCAGTTTAGCGATAGCGGGCACAGATACGCAGTATTTT
TRBD1	.	TRBV5-1	TRBJ1-1	CASSPDRGSTMNTEAFF	TGCGCCAGCAGTCCGGACAGGGGGAGTACCATGAACACTGAAGCTTTCTTT
.	.	TRBV27	TRBJ1-2	CASSLSRNSNYGYTF	TGTGCCAGCAGTTTATCCCGTAATTCTAACTATGGCTACACCTTC
.	.	TRBV18	TRBJ1-1	CASSPLSGPNTEAFF	TGTGCCAGCTCACCACTCTCAGGGCCCAACACTGAAGCTTTCTTT
.	.	TRBV12-3/TRBV12-4	TRBJ1-1	CASSLNRNTEAFF	TGTGCCAGCAGCCTAAACAGGAACACTGAAGCTTTCTTT
TRBD1	.	TRBV28	TRBJ1-4	CASSSSGTGNEKLFF	TGTGCCAGCAGTTCGTCCGGGACAGGGAATGAAAAACTGTTTTTT
TRBD1	.	TRBV2	TRBJ1-2	CASSEALSYRGRNYGYTF	TGTGCCAGCAGTGAAGCCCTTTCCTACAGGGGGCGGAACTATGGCTACACCTTC
.	.	TRBV7-2	TRBJ2-7	CASSSVAGAAYEQYF	TGTGCCAGCAGCTCTGTAGCAGGGGCGGCCTACGAGCAGTACTTC
.	once	TRBV7-3	TRBJ2-1	CASSFTGTSSYNEQFF	TGTGCCAGCAGCTTTACCGGGACTTCCTCCTACAATGAGCAGTTCTTC
.	.	TRBV30	TRBJ1-4	CAWSVNRNEKLFF	TGTGCCTGGAGTGTGAACAGGAATGAAAAACTGTTTTTT
.	.	TRBV5-1	TRBJ2-3	CASRLGAATDTQYF	TGCGCCAGCCGTCTAGGGGCTGCCACAGATACGCAGTATTTT
TRBD1	.	TRBV28	TRBJ1-6	CASSQQGLNNSPLHF	TGTGCCAGCAGTCAACAGGGGTTGAATAATTCACCCCTCCACTTT
TRBD2	.	TRBV27	TRBJ2-1	CASSFRGGALEQFF	TGTGCCAGCAGTTTCCGCGGGGGGGCCTTGGAGCAGTTCTTC
.	.	TRBV28	TRBJ1-4	CASSFVTATNEKLFF	TGTGCCAGCAGTTTCGTGACAGCAACTAATGAAAAACTGTTTTTT
TRBD1	.	TRBV19	TRBJ1-5	CASSGQGTGQPQHF	TGTGCCAGTAGTGGACAGGGGACGGGGCAGCCCCAGCATTTT
.	.	TRBV28	TRBJ1-5	CASSTSSVSNQPQHF	TGTGCCAGCAGTACCTCGAGTGTTAGCAATCAGCCTCAGCATTTT
.	.	TRBV21-1	TRBJ1-3	CASPQAVSSGNTIYF	TGTGCCAGCCCCCAGGCCGTCAGCTCTGGAAACACCATATATTTT
TRBD2	.	TRBV27	TRBJ2-3	CASSTSGGLDTQYF	TGTGCCAGCAGTACTAGCGGGGGACTAGATACGCAGTATTTT
.	.	TRBV28	TRBJ1-2	CASSFSRGSVYGYTF	TGTGCCAGCAGTTTCTCCAGAGGCAGCGTATATGGCTACACCTTC